These T cell receptor beta chains were read from a single sample in a study of T cells in Graves' hyperthyroidism and ophthalmopathy. TCRdb recomputed calls from the multiplex PCR reads with MiXCR, one row per CDR3 protein. Of 450,000 to 600,000 distinct CDR3 sequences in the sample, about 20% were seen once. The sample taken for sequencing was blood. The receptors originated from a man aged 40-49 years with Graves' ophthalmopathy. CDR3s include the opening cysteine and the closing phenylalanine or tryptophan. The D gene is left open where the match is weak. Clone size is given for some rows only: seen once, a few or many times, or a class if the clone is expanded.

v_call,j_call,clone_size,d_call,cdr3_nt,cdr3_aa
TRBV7-8,TRBJ1-6,.,TRBD1,TGTGCCAGCAGCTTAGCGCTGACAGGGAGGTCACCCCTCCACTTT,CASSLALTGRSPLHF
TRBV3-1,TRBJ1-5,.,TRBD1,TGTGCCAGCAGCCCCGCGGGACAGGGAGGCAATCAGCCCCAGCATTTT,CASSPAGQGGNQPQHF
TRBV7-8,TRBJ2-1,many,TRBD2,TGTGCCAGCAGCTTAATCCGTCTAGCGGAGTGGGGCGAGCAGTTCTTC,CASSLIRLAEWGEQFF
TRBV7-9,TRBJ1-5,many,.,TGTGCCAGCAGCTGGGGGGGGTATAGCAATCAGCCCCAGCATTTT,CASSWGGYSNQPQHF
TRBV14,TRBJ2-1,many,TRBD1,TGTGCCAGCAGCCAAGATCAGGGGGCCATGCCCCATGAGCAGTTCTTC,CASSQDQGAMPHEQFF
TRBV20-1,TRBJ1-1,many,.,TGCAGTGCCGAGAGGAACACTGAAGCTTTCTTT,CSAERNTEAFF
TRBV7-2,TRBJ2-5,many,.,TGTGCCAGCAGCTTAGGCAGGGGGAGGGAGACCCAGTACTTC,CASSLGRGRETQYF
TRBV7-9,TRBJ2-5,many,.,TGTGCCAGCAGCTTAGAGGTGGCATCCGAAAAGCAAGAGACCCAGTACTTC,CASSLEVASEKQETQYF
TRBV5-8,TRBJ1-2,many,.,TGTGCCAGCAGCACCAACTATGGCTACACCTTC,CASSTNYGYTF
TRBV28,TRBJ2-7,many,.,TGTGCCAGCAGTTTGTCGGGGGACGAGCAGTACTTC,CASSLSGDEQYF
TRBV10-3,TRBJ2-7,many,.,TGTGCCATCAGTCCCGGGGCCCCCAGTTACGAGCAGTACTTC,CAISPGAPSYEQYF
TRBV18,TRBJ2-1,many,.,TGTGCCAGCTCACCTCGACAGGTCGCTGAGCAGTTCTTC,CASSPRQVAEQFF
TRBV30,TRBJ1-5,.,.,TGTGCCTGGAGTTACGGGGGCAATCAGCCCCAGCATTTT,CAWSYGGNQPQHF
TRBV4-2,TRBJ1-6,few,TRBD1,TGTGCCAGCAGCCAAGGTTCAGGGGGCGTTGCACCCCTCCACTTT,CASSQGSGGVAPLHF
TRBV4-2,TRBJ2-2,few,.,TGTGCCAGCAGCCTTCAAGGGACCACCGGGGAGCTGTTTTTT,CASSLQGTTGELFF
TRBV9,TRBJ2-2,.,TRBD2,TGTGCCAGCAGCGTCTCCCAAAGGGGGACTAGCGGTATAGACGACCACCGGGGAGCTGTTTTT,CASSVSQRGTSGIDDHRGAVF
TRBV7-9,TRBJ2-7,few,.,TGTGCCAGCAGCGTACCCAGTCCCGCCTACGAGCAGTACTTC,CASSVPSPAYEQYF
TRBV12-3/TRBV12-4,TRBJ2-2,.,.,TGTGCCAGCCATATGGGGGCGGAGACCGGGGAGCTGTTTTTT,CASHMGAETGELFF
TRBV10-3,TRBJ2-1,.,TRBD2,TGTGCCATCAGTGACCCCACTAGCGGGAGGGACCGGCAGTTCTTC,CAISDPTSGRDRQFF
TRBV20-1,TRBJ2-1,.,TRBD1,TGCAGTGCTAGATGGGTGGGGGGACAGGGGGAAGACAATGACCAGTTCTTC,CSARWVGGQGEDNDQFF
TRBV2,TRBJ2-7,once,.,TGTGCCAGCAGGATTTCCTACGAGCAGTACTTC,CASRISYEQYF
TRBV5-1,TRBJ2-1,.,.,TGCGCCAGCAGCTTGGGACAGGACAATGAGCAGTTCTTC,CASSLGQDNEQFF
TRBV9,TRBJ2-1,few,.,TGTGCCAGCAGGCCCCTCTCTGGGCAGTACAATGAGCAGTTCTTC,CASRPLSGQYNEQFF
TRBV18,TRBJ1-2,.,.,TGTGCCAGCTCACCGACGGTCGACTCCTCCAACTATGGCTACACCTTC,CASSPTVDSSNYGYTF
TRBV5-1,TRBJ1-1,.,TRBD1,TGCGCCAGCAGCCCGGGACAGGGGTTCACTGAAGCTTTCTTT,CASSPGQGFTEAFF
TRBV7-9,TRBJ1-5,few,TRBD1,TGTGCCAGCAGCACCGGACAGGGCTATCAGCCCCAGCATTTT,CASSTGQGYQPQHF
TRBV20-1,TRBJ1-5,.,TRBD1,TGCAGTGCTAGAGACCTTAAAGGGGGCAACAATCAGCCCCAGCATTTT,CSARDLKGGNNQPQHF
TRBV5-1,TRBJ2-1,.,.,TGCGCCAGCAGCTGGAGCCCCTACAATGAGCAGTTCTTC,CASSWSPYNEQFF
TRBV7-6,TRBJ2-2,many,.,TGTGCCAGCAGCCTCTATCGACAGAACACCGGGGAGCTGTTTTTT,CASSLYRQNTGELFF
TRBV6-1,TRBJ2-7,few,.,TGTGCCAGCAAGACAGACCTTTCAACAGGCGAGCAGTACTTC,CASKTDLSTGEQYF
TRBV28,TRBJ2-7,.,TRBD1,TGTGCCAGCAGTCCACCACAGGGGGCTTCCTACGAGCAGTACTTC,CASSPPQGASYEQYF
TRBV10-3,TRBJ2-7,few,.,TGTGCCATCAGTGAAGCTGATAGATCTTGGTACTTC,CAISEADRSWYF
TRBV5-1,TRBJ2-5,few,.,TGCGCCAGCAGCTTGCACTCCGGGGGAGAGACCCAGTACTTC,CASSLHSGGETQYF
TRBV7-6,TRBJ2-1,many,.,TGTGCCAGCAGCTTAGGAGGGGCAACCTACAATGAGCAGTTCTTC,CASSLGGATYNEQFF
TRBV2,TRBJ1-2,.,.,TGTGCCAGCAGGGGCGCGGGCTACACCTTC,CASRGAGYTF
TRBV9,TRBJ2-1,few,TRBD2,TGTGCCAGCAGCCTTCCAGCGGGAGGACGAAACAATGAGCAGTTCTTC,CASSLPAGGRNNEQFF
TRBV30,TRBJ1-1,many,.,TGTGCCTGGACTCAGACAGTCTACACTGAAGCTTTCTTT,CAWTQTVYTEAFF
TRBV20-1,TRBJ1-1,.,.,TGCAGTGCTAGAGATGGTAGGACCCTAAACACTGAAGCTTTCTTT,CSARDGRTLNTEAFF
TRBV6-2/TRBV6-3,TRBJ2-7,few,TRBD2,TGTGCCAGCAGTTACTCTGGGACTAGCGGGGGCCGTTACGAGCAGTACTTC,CASSYSGTSGGRYEQYF
TRBV11-2,TRBJ1-3,.,.,TGTGCCAGCAGCTCCCCCGGCCGAAACTCTGGAAACACCATATATTTT,CASSSPGRNSGNTIYF
TRBV4-1,TRBJ2-1,.,.,TGCGCCAGCAGACAACCCGGGGCGGAGGGGGCGAGAAATGAGCAGTTCTTC,CASRQPGAEGARNEQFF
TRBV7-2,TRBJ2-2,.,TRBD1,TGTGCCAGCAGCTTCCGCTCAGGGACAGGTGGCGGGGAGCTGTTTTTT,CASSFRSGTGGGELFF
TRBV30,TRBJ1-2,.,.,TGTGCCTGGAGTTGGATGGGTTTGGGCTACACCTTC,CAWSWMGLGYTF
TRBV6-1,TRBJ2-3,.,TRBD2,TGTGCCAGCTGCGTTTTGAGCGGGGGACCGCAGTATTTT,CASCVLSGGPQYF
TRBV7-9,TRBJ2-7,few,.,TGTGCCAGCAGTCCAGGGTCCGAGCAGTACTTC,CASSPGSEQYF
TRBV11-3,TRBJ2-5,many,.,TGTGCCAGCAGCTTAAGTGATGGGGGGACCCAGTACTTC,CASSLSDGGTQYF
TRBV27,TRBJ2-7,many,.,TGTGCCAGCAGTTGGAGTGGGGGGTACGAGCAGTACTTC,CASSWSGGYEQYF
TRBV27,TRBJ2-3,many,.,TGTGCCAGCAGCCAAACTCACACCCTTAGCACAGATACGCAGTATTTT,CASSQTHTLSTDTQYF
TRBV24-1,TRBJ2-1,.,.,TGTGCCACGGCAGGGTATGGGGGTATCCATGAGCAGTTCTTC,CATAGYGGIHEQFF
TRBV2,TRBJ1-4,many,.,TGTGCCGGCCTGGATGAAAAACTGTTTTTT,CAGLDEKLFF